The 22 T cell receptor beta chains below were found in one sample sequenced in a study of ipilimumab plus nivolumab after autologous stem cell transplantation. Generated by immunoSEQ multiplex PCR, the TCRdb table keeps only in-frame clones and is missing some. Of 15,000 to 20,000 clones listed, approximately 79% are singletons. The sequencing here drew on PBMCs, taken in a trial of ipilimumab plus nivolumab as post-transplant consolidation. All receptors come from a male donor with diffuse large B-cell lymphoma.

V and J are TRBV9 and TRBJ1-2; TRBD1 is a possible D gene (6 bases). This CDR3 is 12 amino acids long. The germline V gene has CDR1 SGDLS and CDR2 YYNGEE. The V end was cut by 3 bases, the J end by 8 bases, with 11 bases between. The CDR3 loop reads CASSGTDLGYTF. The CDR3 DNA follows: TGTGCCAGCAGCGGGACAGACTTGGGCTACACCTTC.

The V and J genes are TRBV7-5 and TRBJ2-3; the table gives TRBD2 as D, unverified against the DNA. TRBV7-5 is a pseudogene. The CDR3 runs 15 residues. The CDR3: CASSRLAGSTDTQYF. CDR3 sequence (DNA): TGTGCCAGCAGCCGACTAGCGGGGTCCACAGATACGCAGTATTTT.

The V gene is TRBV30, the J gene TRBJ2-3; D ambiguous. The germline V gene has CDR1 GTSNPN and CDR2 SVGIG (reference sequence). The ends were cut back, 4 bases at V and 5 bases at J, with 13 bases in the middle. The CDR3 has 13 residues. DNA for the CDR3: TGTGCCTGGAACGTACTGACGGGAGATACGCAGTATTTT. It yields the protein CAWNVLTGDTQYF. Based on the CDR3 plus reference TRBV30 and TRBJ2-3, the full variable domain is SQTIHQWPATLVQPVGSPLSLECTVEGTSNPNLYWYRQAAGRGLQLLFYSVGIGQISSEVPQNLSASRPQDRQFILSSKKLLLSDSGFYLCAWNVLTGDTQYFGPGTRLTVL.

This chain links TRBV29-1 with TRBJ2-7; perhaps TRBD1 as D (5 bases). CDR3 length: 12 amino acids. The V gene lost 4 bases and the J gene lost 0 bases, with 7 bases spanning the gap. Germline lookup yields CDR1 SQVTM and CDR2 ANQGSEA. CDR3 sequence reads: CSVVQGSYEQYF. The DNA for the CDR3 is TGCAGCGTTGTGCAGGGCTCCTACGAGCAGTACTTC.

This rearrangement joins TRBV7-9 to TRBJ1-2; D possibly corresponds to TRBD1 (6 bases). The CDR3 is 14 amino acids. Trimming took off 5 bases at V and 5 bases at J, with 15 bases between the two ends. Germline assignment: CDR1 SEHNR and CDR2 FQNEAQ (reference sequence). DNA for the CDR3: TGTGCCAGCAGCCCACCGGGGGGGCGGTATGGCTACACCTTC. It codes for CASSPPGGRYGYTF.

The chain has TRBV19 and TRBJ1-1; tentative D call: TRBD1 (5 bases). Germline CDR1 and CDR2: LNHDA and SQIVND (reference sequence). This CDR3 is built from 16 residues. Trimming cost V 4 bases and J 5 bases, with 20 bases left between them. Here the CDR3 reads CASSSRQSGSGTEAFF. The CDR3 region has the DNA TGTGCCAGTAGTAGCCGACAATCTGGCTCAGGGACTGAAGCTTTCTTT.

The chain recombines TRBV10-3 with TRBJ2-1, with a weak D call TRBD2 (6 bases). V lost 3 bases and J 4 bases, leaving 10 bases between the germline ends. Germline V lookup: CDR1 ENHRY, CDR2 SYGVKD. CDR3 size: 14 residues. CDR3 coding DNA: TGTGCCATCAGTGAATCCGCGGGGTACAATGAGCAGTTCTTC. This encodes CAISESAGYNEQFF.

This clone was observed a single time. The chain joins TRBV12-5 to TRBJ2-7; D may match TRBD1 or TRBD2 (5 bases each). The CDR3 runs 19 residues. Trimming took 3 bases from V and 5 from J, leaving 29 bases between them. Per germline, CDR1 LGHNT and CDR2 FRNRAP. CDR3 loop: CASGLHRFPETNRGHEQYF. In DNA, the CDR3 is TGTGCTAGTGGTTTACATCGTTTCCCAGAAACTAACCGGGGCCACGAGCAGTACTTC. Full variable domain (rest looked up from reference TRBV12-5 and TRBJ2-7): DARVTQTPRHKVTEMGQEVTMRCQPILGHNTVFWYRQTMMQGLELLAYFRNRAPLDDSGMPKDRFSAEMPDATLATLKIQPSEPRDSAVYFCASGLHRFPETNRGHEQYFGPGTRLTVT.

This chain links TRBV6-1 with TRBJ2-2; 10 bases map to TRBD1. V lost 0 bases and J lost 0; bases outside the gene matches: 4. This CDR3 is 18 amino acids long. Germline values: CDR1 MNHNS, CDR2 SASEGT. The CDR3 protein is CASSEALTGGANTGELFF. The CDR3 DNA sequence: TGTGCCAGCAGTGAAGCTTTGACAGGGGGCGCGAACACCGGGGAGCTGTTTTTT.

The chain joins TRBV4-1 to TRBJ2-6; a possible D gene is TRBD2 (7 bases). The germline gives CDR1 MGHRA, CDR2 YSYEKL. Trimming took off 2 bases at V and 5 bases at J, with 19 bases between the two ends. The CDR3 extends over 18 amino acids. For the CDR3, the DNA is TGCGCCAGCAGCCAACTACTAGGGAGGGGGACCTGGGCCAACGTCCTGACTTTC. It yields the protein CASSQLLGRGTWANVLTF.

The rearrangement joins TRBV5-4 to TRBJ2-7; D gene uncertain. The CDR3 sequence is 11 residues long. Germline lookup yields CDR1 SGHNT and CDR2 YYREEE (reference sequence). V lost 1 base to trimming and J lost 4 bases, with 3 bases between them. CDR3 DNA sequence: TGTGCCAGCAGCTTGTATTACGAGCAGTACTTC. This sequence encodes CASSLYYEQYF.

The rearrangement uses TRBV5-1 and TRBJ1-1, with TRBD1 identical over 10 bases. Germline lookup yields CDR1 SGHRS and CDR2 YFSETQ. After removal of 3 bases from V and 4 bases from J, the junction contained 3 bases not matched to a gene. The CDR3 totals 14 residues. DNA for the CDR3: TGCGCCAGCAGCTCGACAGGGGGCGGCACTGAAGCTTTCTTT. It codes for CASSSTGGGTEAFF.

The V and J genes are TRBV30 and TRBJ1-1; maybe TRBD1 (5 bases). This CDR3 contains 12 residues. Germline CDR1 reads GTSNPN; CDR2 reads SVGIG (reference sequence). CDR3 amino acids: CTLGERGTEAFF. In DNA, the CDR3 is TGTACTCTGGGGGAAAGGGGTACTGAAGCTTTCTTT.

This chain links TRBV18 with TRBJ1-3; D is unclear. The CDR3 loop spans 16 amino acids. V was cut by 3 bases and J by 4 bases, with 16 bases left in between. Germline CDR1 is KGHSH and CDR2 is LQKENI. The CDR3 nucleotides read TGTGCCAGCTCACCTCTACCGGACTCGATAGGAAACACCATATATTTT. Its translation is CASSPLPDSIGNTIYF.

The chain has TRBV6-5 and TRBJ2-5; D ambiguous. CDR1 is MNHEY and CDR2 is SVGAGI in the germline V gene. Trimming took off 0 bases at V and 0 bases at J, with 8 bases between the two ends. This CDR3 spans 15 amino acids. CDR3 nucleotides: TGTGCCAGCAGTTACTCACGGCAGGACCAAGAGACCCAGTACTTC. It yields the protein CASSYSRQDQETQYF.

The chain uses TRBV19 and TRBJ2-3; D is unresolved. The germline V and J ends were trimmed by 7 bases and 2 bases, with 10 bases remaining between them. Per the germline V gene, CDR1 is LNHDA and CDR2 is SQIVND (reference sequence). The CDR3 is 13 amino acids. CDR3 sequence: CASNDRLTDTQYF. The CDR3 DNA is TGTGCCAGTAACGACCGACTCACAGATACGCAGTATTTT.

This clone was detected once. The rearrangement joins TRBV5-1 to TRBJ1-2, with 8 bases fitting TRBD1. The CDR3 has 15 amino acids. CDR1 SGHRS and CDR2 YFSETQ come from the germline V gene. The J segment lost 5 bases and the V segment lost 7 bases, leaving 13 bases of the junction unmatched. The CDR3 DNA reads as TGCGCCAGCGGAAGCCCGGGACAGGAGGTATATGGCTACACCTTC. Its protein is CASGSPGQEVYGYTF. Looking up the rest from reference TRBV5-1 and TRBJ1-2 gives the full variable domain: KAGVTQTPRYLIKTRGQQVTLSCSPISGHRSVSWYQQTPGQGLQFLFEYFSETQRNKGNFPGRFSGRQFSNSRSEMNVSTLELGDSALYLCASGSPGQEVYGYTFGSGTRLTVV.

The V call is TRBV27, the J call TRBJ1-5, with 7 nucleotides matching TRBD1. V shed 4 bases, J shed 6 bases, and the junction held 9 bases outside the gene matches. Germline V lookup: CDR1 MNHEY, CDR2 SMNVEV (reference sequence). This CDR3 has 15 amino acids. CDR3 in DNA: TGTGCCAGCAGTTCGAAACCGGGACAGTTTCAGCCCCAGCATTTT. The encoded protein is CASSSKPGQFQPQHF.

The CDR3 loop is CASSMEGANTGELFF. The CDR3 DNA is TGTGCCAGTAGTATGGAGGGCGCGAACACCGGGGAGCTGTTTTTT. J is TRBJ2-2 and V is TRBV19; TRBD2 might be the D (6 bases). The V gene's germline CDR1 is LNHDA and CDR2 SQIVND (reference sequence). CDR3 size: 15 residues. V lost 3 bases to trimming and J lost 0 bases, with 8 bases between them.

This clone has just a few counts. This chain joins TRBV6-1 and TRBJ2-5, with TRBD2 matching 11 bases. CDR3 length: 13 residues. CDR1 is MNHNS, CDR2 SASEGT, per germline. V lost 8 bases to trimming and J lost 1 base; unmatched junction nucleotides: 0. The CDR3 DNA follows: TGTGCCAGCGGGACTAGCGGCCAAGAGACCCAGTACTTC. Residues: CASGTSGQETQYF.

J is TRBJ1-3 and V is TRBV7-8; 7 bases are a match to TRBD1. Germline V CDR1 and CDR2: SGHVS, FQNEAQ. The CDR3 has 16 residues. Trimming removed 1 base from V and 2 bases from J; junction bases left unmatched: 5. CDR3: CASSLVLQGTGNTIYF. The CDR3 coding sequence is TGTGCCAGCAGCTTAGTATTACAGGGGACTGGAAACACCATATATTTT.

V is TRBV29-1 and J is TRBJ2-7; 8 nucleotides align to TRBD1. J lost 9 bases, V lost 0 bases, and 4 bases had no gene match. The germline CDR1 and CDR2 sequences are SQVTM and ANQGSEA. There are 12 residues in the CDR3. CDR3 sequence: CSVEDQGAGQYF. The CDR3 DNA sequence: TGCAGCGTTGAAGATCAGGGGGCCGGGCAGTACTTC.